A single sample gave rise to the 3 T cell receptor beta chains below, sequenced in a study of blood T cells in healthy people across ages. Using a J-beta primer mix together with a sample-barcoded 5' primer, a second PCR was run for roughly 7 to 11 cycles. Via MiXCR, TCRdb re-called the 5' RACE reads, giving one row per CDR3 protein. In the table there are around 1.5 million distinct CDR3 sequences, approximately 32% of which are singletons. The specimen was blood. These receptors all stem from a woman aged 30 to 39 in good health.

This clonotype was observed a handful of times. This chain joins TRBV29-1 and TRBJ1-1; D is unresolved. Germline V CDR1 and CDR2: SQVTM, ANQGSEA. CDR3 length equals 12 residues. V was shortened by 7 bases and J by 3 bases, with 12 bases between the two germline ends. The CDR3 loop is CSASGPYTEAFF. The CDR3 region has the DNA TGCAGCGCTTCAGGTCCGTACACTGAAGCTTTCTTT.

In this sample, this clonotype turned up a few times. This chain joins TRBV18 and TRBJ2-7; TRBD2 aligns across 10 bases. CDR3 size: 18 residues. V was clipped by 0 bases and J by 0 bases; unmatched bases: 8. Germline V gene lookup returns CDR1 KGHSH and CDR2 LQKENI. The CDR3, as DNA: TGTGCCAGCTCACCACCGATGGGTAGCGGGGGGTACTCCTACGAGCAGTACTTC. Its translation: CASSPPMGSGGYSYEQYF. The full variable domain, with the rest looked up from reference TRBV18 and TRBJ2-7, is NAGVMQNPRHLVRRRGQEARLRCSPMKGHSHVYWYRQLPEEGLKFMVYLQKENIIDESGMPKERFSAEFPKEGPSILRIQQVVRGDSAAYFCASSPPMGSGGYSYEQYFGPGTRLTVT.

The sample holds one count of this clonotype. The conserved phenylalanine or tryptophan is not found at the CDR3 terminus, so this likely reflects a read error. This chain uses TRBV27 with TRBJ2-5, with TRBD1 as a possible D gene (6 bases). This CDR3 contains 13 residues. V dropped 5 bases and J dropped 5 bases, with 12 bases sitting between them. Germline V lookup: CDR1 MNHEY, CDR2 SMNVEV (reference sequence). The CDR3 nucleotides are TGTGCCAGCAGTCAGGGGTTGAGGGAGACCCAGTACTGC. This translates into CASSQGLRETQYC.